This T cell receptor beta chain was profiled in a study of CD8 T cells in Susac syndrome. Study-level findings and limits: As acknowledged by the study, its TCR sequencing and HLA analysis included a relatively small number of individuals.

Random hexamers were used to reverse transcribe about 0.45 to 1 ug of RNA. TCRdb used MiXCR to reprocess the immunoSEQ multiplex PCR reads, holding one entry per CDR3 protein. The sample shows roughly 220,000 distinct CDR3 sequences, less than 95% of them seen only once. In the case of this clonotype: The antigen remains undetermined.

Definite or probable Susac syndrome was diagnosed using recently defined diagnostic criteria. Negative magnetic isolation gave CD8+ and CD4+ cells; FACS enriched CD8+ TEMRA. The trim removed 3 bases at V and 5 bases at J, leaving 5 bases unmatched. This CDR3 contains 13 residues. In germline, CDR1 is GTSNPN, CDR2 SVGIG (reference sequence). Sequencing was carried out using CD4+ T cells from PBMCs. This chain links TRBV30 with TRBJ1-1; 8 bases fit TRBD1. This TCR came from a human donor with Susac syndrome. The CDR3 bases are TGTGCCTGGAGGCGACAGGGGTTGACTGAAGCTTTCTTT. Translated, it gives CAWRRQGLTEAFF.